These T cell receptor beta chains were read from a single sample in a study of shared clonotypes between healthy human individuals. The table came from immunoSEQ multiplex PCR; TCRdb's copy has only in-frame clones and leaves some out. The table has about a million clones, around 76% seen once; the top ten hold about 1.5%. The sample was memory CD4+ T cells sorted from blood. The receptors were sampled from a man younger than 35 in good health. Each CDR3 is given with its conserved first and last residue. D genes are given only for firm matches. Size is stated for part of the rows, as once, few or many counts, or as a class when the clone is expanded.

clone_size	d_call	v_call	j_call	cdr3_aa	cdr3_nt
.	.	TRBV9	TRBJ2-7	CASSPPGAYEQYF	TGTGCCAGCAGCCCTCCAGGGGCCTACGAGCAGTACTTC
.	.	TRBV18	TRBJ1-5	CASSPGREQPQHF	TGTGCCAGCTCACCTGGGAGGGAACAGCCCCAGCATTTT
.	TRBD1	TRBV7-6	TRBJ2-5	CASRTGGGGETQYF	TGTGCCAGCAGGACAGGGGGAGGGGGAGAGACCCAGTACTTC
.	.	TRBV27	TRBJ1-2	CASSGLGRNDYGYTF	TGTGCCAGCAGTGGCCTGGGACGGAACGACTATGGCTACACCTTC
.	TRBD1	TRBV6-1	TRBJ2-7	CASRGQGTYEQYF	TGTGCCAGCCGCGGACAGGGTACCTACGAGCAGTACTTC
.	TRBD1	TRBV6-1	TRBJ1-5	CASSEAAGGSNQPQHF	TGTGCCAGCAGTGAAGCGGCAGGGGGTAGCAATCAGCCCCAGCATTTT
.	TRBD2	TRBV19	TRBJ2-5	CASSPRGLLAGEETQYF	TGTGCCAGTAGTCCCCGCGGACTTCTAGCGGGAGAAGAGACCCAGTACTTC
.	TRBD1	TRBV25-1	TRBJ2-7	CASGQGGSYEQYF	TGTGCCAGCGGACAGGGGGGCTCCTACGAGCAGTACTTC
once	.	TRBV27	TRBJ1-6	CASRLRAIGGNSPLHF	TGTGCCAGCAGACTCCGGGCCATCGGAGGGAATTCACCCCTCCACTTT
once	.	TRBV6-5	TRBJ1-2	CASSPTLGNWNGYTF	TGTGCCAGCAGTCCCACTTTAGGAAACTGGAATGGCTACACCTTC
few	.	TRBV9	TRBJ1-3	CASSPPGARGNTIYF	TGTGCCAGCAGCCCCCCGGGGGCGAGGGGAAACACCATATATTTT
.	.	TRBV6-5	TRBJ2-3	CASSRLDTQYF	TGTGCCAGCAGTAGATTAGATACGCAGTATTTT
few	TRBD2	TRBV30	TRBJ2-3	CAWRSGRAGDTQYF	TGTGCCTGGAGGAGCGGGAGGGCGGGAGATACGCAGTATTTT
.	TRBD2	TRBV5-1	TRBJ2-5	CASSPAAGVGVRETQYF	TGCGCCAGCAGCCCCGCAGCGGGGGTAGGCGTTCGAGAGACCCAGTACTTC
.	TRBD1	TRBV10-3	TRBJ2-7	CAISDNRGHYEQYF	TGTGCCATCAGTGATAACAGGGGGCACTACGAGCAGTACTTC
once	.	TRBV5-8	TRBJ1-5	CASSLDLGNQPQHF	TGTGCCAGCAGCTTGGACCTTGGCAATCAGCCCCAGCATTTT
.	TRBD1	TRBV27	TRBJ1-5	CASRGTVGQPQHF	TGTGCCAGCAGGGGGACAGTTGGGCAGCCCCAGCATTTT
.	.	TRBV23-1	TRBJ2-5	CASQYLEGRGETQYF	TGCGCCAGCCAATACTTAGAAGGACGGGGAGAGACCCAGTACTTC
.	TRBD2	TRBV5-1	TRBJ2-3	CASSLPASGTDTQYF	TGCGCCAGCAGCTTGCCGGCTAGCGGGACAGATACGCAGTATTTT
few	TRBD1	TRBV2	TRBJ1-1	CASSDRDRGRTEAFF	TGTGCCAGCAGTGATAGGGACAGGGGGCGAACTGAAGCTTTCTTT
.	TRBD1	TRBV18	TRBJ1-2	CASSSGQAYGYTF	TGTGCCAGCTCATCGGGACAGGCCTATGGCTACACCTTC
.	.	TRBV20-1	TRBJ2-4	CSAEVGEVQYF	TGCAGTGCTGAGGTCGGGGAGGTTCAGTACTTC
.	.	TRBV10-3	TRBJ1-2	CAIRRFEEDGYTF	TGTGCCATCAGGAGATTTGAGGAAGATGGCTACACCTTC
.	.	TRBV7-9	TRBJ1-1	CASSFSAIPEAFF	TGTGCCAGCAGCTTTAGCGCCATTCCTGAAGCTTTCTTT
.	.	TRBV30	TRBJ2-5	CAWSVVRTETQYF	TGTGCCTGGAGTGTGGTCAGGACAGAGACCCAGTACTTC
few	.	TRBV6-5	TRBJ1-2	CASSYSAQGSSGYTF	TGTGCCAGCAGTTACTCGGCCCAGGGATCCTCTGGCTACACCTTC
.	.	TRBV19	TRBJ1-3	CAAGQKSGNTIYF	TGTGCCGCCGGACAAAAATCTGGAAACACCATATATTTT
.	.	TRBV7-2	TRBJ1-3	CASSLRGQTGNTIYF	TGTGCCAGCAGCTTAAGGGGTCAAACTGGAAACACCATATATTTT
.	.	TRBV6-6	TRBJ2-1	CATHSGSGILYNEQFF	TGTGCCACGCACTCAGGTTCTGGGATCTTATACAATGAGCAGTTCTTC
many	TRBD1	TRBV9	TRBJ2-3	CASSEDREDTQYF	TGTGCCAGCAGCGAGGACAGGGAGGATACGCAGTATTTT
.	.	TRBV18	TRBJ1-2	CASSPPSGAYGYTF	TGTGCCAGCTCACCACCGTCAGGGGCCTATGGCTACACCTTC
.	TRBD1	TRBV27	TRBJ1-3	CASSPTGSGNTIYF	TGTGCCAGCAGTCCGACAGGGTCAGGAAACACCATATATTTT
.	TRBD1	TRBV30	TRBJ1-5	CAWSRTGRSNQPQHF	TGTGCCTGGAGTCGGACAGGGAGAAGCAATCAGCCCCAGCATTTT
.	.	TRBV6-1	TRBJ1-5	CASSETLGGNQPQHF	TGTGCCAGCAGTGAAACCTTGGGGGGAAATCAGCCCCAGCATTTT
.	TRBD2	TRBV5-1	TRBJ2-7	CASSLSTGGESEQYF	TGCGCCAGCAGCTTATCAACGGGAGGGGAAAGCGAGCAGTACTTC
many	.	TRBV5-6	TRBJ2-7	CASSLGQGTKQYF	TGTGCCAGCAGCTTGGGGCAGGGTACCAAGCAGTACTTC
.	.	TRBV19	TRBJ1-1	CASHWGFMNTEAFF	TGTGCCAGCCATTGGGGTTTCATGAACACTGAAGCTTTCTTT
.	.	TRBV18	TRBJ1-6	CASSRESGRNSPLHF	TGTGCCAGCTCACGCGAATCGGGGAGAAATTCACCCCTCCACTTT
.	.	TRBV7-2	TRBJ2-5	CASSKEGRTQYF	TGTGCCAGCAGTAAAGAGGGGCGGACCCAGTACTTC
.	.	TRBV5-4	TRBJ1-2	CASSLGRDYTF	TGTGCCAGCAGCCTAGGGCGAGACTACACCTTC
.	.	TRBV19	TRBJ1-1	CASSMVGRLTKNTEAFF	TGTGCCAGTAGTATGGTGGGCAGACTTACAAAGAACACTGAAGCTTTCTTT
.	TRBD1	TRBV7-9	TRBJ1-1	CASSLGQGASTEAFF	TGTGCCAGCAGCCTGGGACAGGGGGCGAGCACTGAAGCTTTCTTT
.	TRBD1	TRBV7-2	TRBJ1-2	CASSPGQGYYGYTF	TGTGCCAGCAGCCCCGGACAGGGTTACTATGGCTACACCTTC
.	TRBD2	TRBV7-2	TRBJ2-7	CASSLAGGRREQYF	TGTGCCAGCAGCTTAGCGGGCGGGAGGAGGGAGCAGTACTTC
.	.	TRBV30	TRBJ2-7	CAWSVGRDWVYF	TGTGCCTGGAGTGTAGGGCGGGACTGGGTGTACTTC
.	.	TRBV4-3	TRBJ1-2	CASSQDAGNYGYTF	TGCGCCAGCAGCCAAGATGCGGGGAACTATGGCTACACCTTC
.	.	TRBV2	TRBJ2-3	CASRLEVSSVTQYF	TGTGCCAGCCGCCTAGAAGTTTCGTCGGTTACGCAGTATTTT
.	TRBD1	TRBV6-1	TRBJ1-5	CASNTGDAQPQHF	TGTGCCAGCAATACAGGGGACGCTCAGCCCCAGCATTTT
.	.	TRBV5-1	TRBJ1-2	CASSLLDESYGYTF	TGCGCCAGCAGCTTGCTCGACGAGTCTTATGGCTACACCTTC
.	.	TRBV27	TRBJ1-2	CASSSYRAGGLRGYTF	TGTGCCAGCAGTTCATATCGCGCGGGGGGTTTACGAGGCTACACCTTC
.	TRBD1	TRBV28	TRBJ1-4	CASQGDSDSNEKLFF	TGTGCCAGCCAAGGGGACAGTGACTCAAATGAAAAACTGTTTTTT
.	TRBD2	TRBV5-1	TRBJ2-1	CASTPLAGDYNEQFF	TGCGCCAGCACTCCACTAGCGGGGGATTACAATGAGCAGTTCTTC
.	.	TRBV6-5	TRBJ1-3	CASRRLGENTIYF	TGTGCCAGCAGAAGGCTTGGTGAAAACACCATATATTTT
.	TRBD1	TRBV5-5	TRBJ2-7	CASSRDRVAYEQYF	TGTGCCAGCAGCCGCGACAGGGTAGCCTACGAGCAGTACTTC
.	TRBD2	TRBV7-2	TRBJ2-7	CASSLLRELGEQYF	TGTGCCAGCAGCTTATTGCGGGAGCTGGGCGAGCAGTACTTC